This TCR beta chain was identified in a study of T cell repertoires in cytomegalovirus infection. As for the study in general: Shared public TCR beta signatures pointed to both CMV infection and a matching HLA type.

TCRdb re-called the reads through MiXCR, storing one row per CDR3 protein. Altogether roughly 320,000 distinct CDR3 sequences are present, around 9.6% being singletons, with the ten largest covering approximately 2.4%. Trimming removed 0 bases from V and 11 bases from J, with 9 bases in between. Looked up from germline, CDR1 is SGHKS and CDR2 is YYEKEE (reference sequence). This CDR3 is built from 12 residues. This clonotype was counted ten times or more. The antigen remains undetermined. Whole-study findings and limits: CMV-specific TCR beta clonotypes restricted by HLA-C were the ones dominating the ex vivo response.

Specimen: PBMCs. The clonotype originates from a human donor in good health (CMV status not recorded). Some clones in this sample may be carry-over from other donors' samples. V gene TRBV5-5 combines with J gene TRBJ2-1; D gene unclear. CDR3 protein: CASSLEGNQQFF. The CDR3 DNA is TGTGCCAGCAGCTTGGAGGGTAACCAGCAGTTCTTC.